The 15 T cell receptor beta chains below were found in one sample sequenced in a study of T cells after yellow fever vaccination. TCRdb fed the 5' RACE reads into MiXCR, producing one record per CDR3 protein. The repertoire includes 450,000 to 550,000 distinct CDR3 sequences, 21% of them detected once, and roughly a sixth sits in the top ten. The input for sequencing was PBMCs, taken around 3 weeks after the first yellow fever vaccination. These receptors were collected from a man aged 18 to 29 who received the YFV17D yellow fever vaccine.

This clonotype was counted only a few times. The chain carries TRBV20-1 and TRBJ2-7; D is unclear. The length of the CDR3 is 11 residues. The V and J ends lost 1 base and 7 bases respectively, with 8 bases between them. The germline V gene encodes CDR1 DFQATT and CDR2 SNEGSKA (reference sequence). CDR3 loop: CSARVAREQYF. The CDR3 nucleotides are TGCAGTGCTAGAGTTGCGCGTGAGCAGTACTTC.

This clonotype was seen only a few times. The J gene is TRBJ2-7, the V gene TRBV14; 9 nucleotides align to TRBD2. Germline V CDR1 and CDR2: SGHDN, FVKESK. CDR3 length equals 13 residues. V lost 4 bases to trimming and J lost 5 bases; unmatched junction nucleotides: 3. The CDR3 sequence: CASSRTSAHEQYF. The CDR3, as DNA: TGTGCCAGCAGCCGGACTAGCGCCCACGAGCAGTACTTC.

The V and J genes are TRBV12-3 or TRBV12-4 and TRBJ1-2; TRBD1 matches at 8 bases. V lost 10 bases to trimming and J lost 6 bases; unmatched junction nucleotides: 22. This CDR3 is built from 17 residues. Here the CDR3 DNA reads TGTGCCATTACCATGGTTCAGGGGGCGCTTCGGTCGGATGGCTACACCTTC. Amino acids: CAITMVQGALRSDGYTF.

This clonotype was seen more than once but under ten times. V usage is TRBV29-1 and J usage is TRBJ2-2; D is ambiguous. V was cut by 2 bases and J by 0 bases, with 7 bases left in between. The CDR3 covers 14 residues. The germline gives CDR1 SQVTM, CDR2 ANQGSEA. The CDR3 sequence: CSVEMDANTGELFF. CDR3 nucleotides: TGCAGCGTTGAAATGGACGCGAACACCGGGGAGCTGTTTTTT.

V and J are TRBV2 and TRBJ2-2; 7 nucleotides match TRBD1. V lost 7 bases and J lost 5; bases outside the gene matches: 10. The CDR3 is made up of 15 amino acids. Germline CDR1 is SNHLY and CDR2 is FYNNEI. CDR3 sequence: CASTGTAKLTGELFF. The CDR3 region has the DNA TGTGCCAGCACGGGGACAGCTAAATTGACCGGGGAGCTGTTTTTT. The variable domain in full, with the rest retrieved from reference TRBV2 and TRBJ2-2, is EPEVTQTPSHQVTQMGQEVILRCVPISNHLYFYWYRQILGQKVEFLVSFYNNEISEKSEIFDDQFSVERPDGSNFTLKIRSTKLEDSAMYFCASTGTAKLTGELFFGEGSRLTVL.

The J gene is TRBJ2-5, the V gene TRBV5-1; perhaps TRBD1 as D (6 bases). The CDR3 is 14 residues long. The germline V gene encodes CDR1 SGHRS and CDR2 YFSETQ. The V gene lost 4 bases and the J gene lost 2 bases, with 12 bases spanning the gap. CDR3 residues: CASSARDNQETQYF. DNA for the CDR3: TGCGCCAGCAGCGCACGGGACAATCAAGAGACCCAGTACTTC.

This clonotype was detected a few times. The chain links TRBV6-5 to TRBJ2-3; 9 bases are shared with TRBD2. This CDR3 is 16 amino acids long. V trimming: 2 bases; J trimming: 4 bases; junction bases outside the gene matches: 7. Germline V gene lookup returns CDR1 MNHEY and CDR2 SVGAGI. As DNA, the CDR3 is TGTGCCAGCAGTTACATCGCGGGGGGGCGGGCAGATACGCAGTATTTT. This encodes CASSYIAGGRADTQYF.

This clonotype appeared a few times. The V call is TRBV29-1, the J call TRBJ2-7; no reliable D call. The CDR3 is 13 residues long. From germline, CDR1 is SQVTM and CDR2 ANQGSEA. Deletions cut 4 bases from V and 3 bases from J, with 13 bases between. In nucleotides, the CDR3 is TGCAGCGTTGGCCTGGGCGACCTCTACGAGCAGTACTTC. The encoded protein is CSVGLGDLYEQYF.

The chain uses TRBV9 and TRBJ2-7; 8 bases are a match to TRBD2. The V segment lost 5 bases and the J segment 1 base; nucleotides outside the gene matches: 5. The CDR3 runs to 14 residues. Germline V gene data show CDR1 as SGDLS and CDR2 as YYNGEE. The CDR3 DNA sequence: TGTGCCAGCAGTAGCGGGGAAATGTCCTACGAGCAGTACTTC. Its translation is CASSSGEMSYEQYF.

This sequence joins TRBV20-1 and TRBJ2-3; D may correspond to TRBD1 or TRBD2 (5 bases each). Germline CDR1 DFQATT, CDR2 SNEGSKA (reference sequence). The length of the CDR3 is 14 residues. The V end lost 1 base, the J end lost 8 bases, and 16 bases lay between the germline ends. CDR3 DNA: TGCAGTGCTAGAGTTCCGGGGCCTCCTGGTACGCAGTATTTT. This encodes CSARVPGPPGTQYF.

This clonotype was seen only a few times. This chain joins TRBV5-4 and TRBJ2-5, with 11 bases that match TRBD2. Germline CDR1 SGHNT, CDR2 YYREEE (reference sequence). The CDR3 runs 15 residues. Germline trimming cut 0 bases from V and 4 bases from J; bases unmatched to any gene: 2. DNA for the CDR3: TGTGCCAGCAGCTTGGCTCTAGCGGGGGGAGAGACCCAGTACTTC. Residues: CASSLALAGGETQYF.

This clonotype was observed a handful of times. This chain links TRBV12-5 with TRBJ2-6, with TRBD2 as a possible D gene (5 bases). Germline V gene lookup returns CDR1 LGHNT and CDR2 FRNRAP. This CDR3 spans 17 amino acids. V was trimmed by 4 bases and J by 0 bases, leaving 13 bases between them. As DNA, the CDR3 is TGTGCTAGTGGTTCCTCTGACGGGAACTCTGGGGCCAACGTCCTGACTTTC. It codes for CASGSSDGNSGANVLTF.

The chain recombines TRBV18 with TRBJ2-7; TRBD1 might be the D (5 bases). Germline V CDR1 and CDR2: KGHSH, LQKENI. V dropped 4 bases and J dropped 0 bases, with 7 bases sitting between them. The CDR3 consists of 13 residues. The DNA of the CDR3 is TGTGCCAGCTCACGGGGCAACTCCTACGAGCAGTACGTC. Translated: CASSRGNSYEQYV.

The sample holds one count of this clonotype. As DNA, the CDR3 is TGCGCCAGCAGCGCCGTAGCGGGGGGAGCCACAGATACGCAGTATTTT. It yields the protein CASSAVAGGATDTQYF. The chain recombines TRBV5-1 with TRBJ2-3, with 10 bases that match TRBD2. J gave up 2 bases and V 4 bases, and 7 bases lay outside the gene matches. The V gene's germline CDR1 is SGHRS and CDR2 YFSETQ. The CDR3 consists of 16 residues.

As regards this clonotype: Being one base from a much bigger clone, this may be a read error. It is unclear where the CDR3 begins or ends on the DNA, so no DNA is shown, and the CDR3 is as TCRdb lists it. V gene TRBV5-1 combines with J gene TRBJ2-7; no DNA check was done on the table's D call, TRBD2. The CDR3 length equals 14 residues, ends included. From germline, CDR1 is SGHRS and CDR2 YFSETQ. The CDR3 reads CASSFGRGTYEPYF.